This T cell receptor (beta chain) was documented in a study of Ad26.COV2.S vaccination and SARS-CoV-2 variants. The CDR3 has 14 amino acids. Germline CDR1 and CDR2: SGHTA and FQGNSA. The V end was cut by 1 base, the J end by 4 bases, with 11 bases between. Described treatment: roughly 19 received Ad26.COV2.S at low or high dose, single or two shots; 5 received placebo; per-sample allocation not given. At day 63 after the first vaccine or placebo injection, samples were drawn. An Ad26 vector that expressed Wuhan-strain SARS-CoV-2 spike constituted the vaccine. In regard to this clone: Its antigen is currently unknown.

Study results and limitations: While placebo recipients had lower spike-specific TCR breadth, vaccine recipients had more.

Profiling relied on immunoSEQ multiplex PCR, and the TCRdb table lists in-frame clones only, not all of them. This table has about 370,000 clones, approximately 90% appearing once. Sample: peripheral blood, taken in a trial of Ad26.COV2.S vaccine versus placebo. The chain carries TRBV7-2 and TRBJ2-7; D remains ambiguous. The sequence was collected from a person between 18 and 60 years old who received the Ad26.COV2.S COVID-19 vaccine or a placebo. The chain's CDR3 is CASSLGANTYEQYF. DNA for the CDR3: TGTGCCAGCAGCTTAGGGGCTAACACTTACGAGCAGTACTTC.